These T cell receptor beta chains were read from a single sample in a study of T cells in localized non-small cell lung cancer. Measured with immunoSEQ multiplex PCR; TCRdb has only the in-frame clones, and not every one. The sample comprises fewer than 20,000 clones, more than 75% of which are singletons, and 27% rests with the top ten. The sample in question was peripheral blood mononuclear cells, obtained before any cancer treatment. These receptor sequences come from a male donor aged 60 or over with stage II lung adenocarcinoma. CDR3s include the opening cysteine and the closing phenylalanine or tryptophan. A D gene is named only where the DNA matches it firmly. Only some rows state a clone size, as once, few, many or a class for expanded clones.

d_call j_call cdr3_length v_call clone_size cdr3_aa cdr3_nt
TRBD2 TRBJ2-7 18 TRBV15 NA CATSRAGTSGNLFYEQYF TGTGCCACCAGCAGGGCCGGGACTAGCGGGAATCTTTTCTACGAGCAGTACTTC
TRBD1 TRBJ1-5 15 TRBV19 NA CASLGQVGSNQPQHF TGTGCCAGTTTGGGACAGGTCGGTAGCAATCAGCCCCAGCATTTT
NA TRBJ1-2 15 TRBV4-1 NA CASSQADGGEYGYTF TGCGCCAGCAGCCAAGCGGACGGTGGAGAGTATGGCTACACCTTC
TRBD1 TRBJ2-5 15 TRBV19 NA CASSIVGTGGETQYF TGTGCCAGTAGTATAGTAGGGACAGGGGGAGAGACCCAGTACTTC
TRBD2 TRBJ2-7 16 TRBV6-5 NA CASSYSSSGSLYEQYF TGTGCCAGCAGTTACTCGTCTAGCGGGAGTCTATACGAGCAGTACTTC
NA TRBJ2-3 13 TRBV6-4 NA CASSRESGDTQYF TGTGCCAGCAGTAGGGAAAGCGGAGATACGCAGTATTTT
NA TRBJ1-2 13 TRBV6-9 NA CASSSNVYYGYTF TGTGCCAGCAGTTCGAACGTTTACTATGGCTACACCTTC
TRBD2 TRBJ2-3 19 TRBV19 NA CASSPPSGLAGSRTDTQYF TGTGCCAGTAGTCCTCCCTCGGGACTAGCGGGTTCTAGGACAGATACGCAGTATTTT
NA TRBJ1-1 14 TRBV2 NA CASSEVGGGTEAFF TGTGCCAGCAGTGAAGTAGGGGGTGGAACTGAAGCTTTCTTT
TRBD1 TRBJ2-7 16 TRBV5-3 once CARRRDSPPPLYEQYF TGTGCCAGAAGGAGGGACAGCCCACCCCCGTTATACGAGCAGTACTTC
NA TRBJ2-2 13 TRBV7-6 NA CASSSQDTGELFF TGTGCCAGCAGCTCCCAGGACACCGGGGAGCTGTTTTTT
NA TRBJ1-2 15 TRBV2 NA CASSEGDHTNYGYTF TGTGCCAGCAGTGAAGGGGACCATACTAACTATGGCTACACCTTC
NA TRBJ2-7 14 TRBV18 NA CASSPQKGRHEQYF TGTGCCAGCTCACCACAAAAGGGGAGGCACGAGCAGTACTTC
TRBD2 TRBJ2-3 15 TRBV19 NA CASSIMGGSTDTQYF TGTGCCAGTAGTATTATGGGAGGGAGCACAGATACGCAGTATTTT
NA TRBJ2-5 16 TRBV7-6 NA CASSLYARGQSETQYF TGTGCCAGCAGCTTATATGCCCGGGGTCAGTCAGAGACCCAGTACTTC
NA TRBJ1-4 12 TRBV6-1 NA CASSPRGEKLFF TGTGCCAGCAGTCCCCGAGGAGAAAAACTGTTTTTT
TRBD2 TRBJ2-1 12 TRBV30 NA CAWRGGLAEQFF TGTGCCTGGAGGGGGGGACTAGCGGAGCAGTTCTTC
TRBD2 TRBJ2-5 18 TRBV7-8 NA CASSPRLAGGRLDGTQYF TGTGCCAGCAGCCCACGACTAGCGGGAGGGCGGCTGGATGGGACCCAGTACTTC
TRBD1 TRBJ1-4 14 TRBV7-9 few CASSSGQGNEKLFF TGTGCCAGCAGTTCCGGACAGGGTAATGAAAAACTGTTTTTT
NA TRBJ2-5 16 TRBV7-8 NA CASNWRAGAAQETQYF TGTGCCAGCAATTGGCGGGCAGGGGCCGCGCAAGAGACCCAGTACTTC
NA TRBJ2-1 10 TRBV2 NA CASSEGEQFF TGTGCCAGCAGTGAAGGTGAGCAGTTCTTC
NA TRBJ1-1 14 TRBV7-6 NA CASSLGDGGAEAFF TGTGCCAGCAGCTTAGGGGACGGGGGTGCTGAAGCTTTCTTT
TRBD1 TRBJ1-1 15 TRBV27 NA CASSLGTGGNTEAFF TGTGCCAGCAGTTTAGGGACAGGGGGCAACACTGAAGCTTTCTTT
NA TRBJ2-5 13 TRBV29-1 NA CSVEFGIQETQYF TGCAGCGTTGAGTTTGGGATACAAGAGACCCAGTACTTC
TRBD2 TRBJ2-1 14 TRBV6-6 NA CASSLGLAGDEQFF TGTGCCAGCTCCCTAGGACTAGCGGGAGATGAGCAGTTCTTC
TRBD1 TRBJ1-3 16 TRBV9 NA CASSVAGQGSGNTIYF TGTGCCAGCAGCGTAGCTGGACAGGGGTCTGGAAACACCATATATTTT
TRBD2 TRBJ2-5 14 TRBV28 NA CASSRGGPQETQYF TGTGCCAGCAGTCGGGGGGGACCTCAAGAGACCCAGTACTTC
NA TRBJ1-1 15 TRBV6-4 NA CASSVGHGLNTEAFF TGTGCCAGCAGTGTAGGACACGGGTTAAACACTGAAGCTTTCTTT
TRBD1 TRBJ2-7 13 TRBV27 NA CASRRGQNYEQYF TGTGCCAGCAGAAGGGGACAGAACTACGAGCAGTACTTC
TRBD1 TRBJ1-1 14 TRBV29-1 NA CSVLGQGTRTEAFF TGCAGCGTTCTCGGACAGGGGACGAGGACTGAAGCTTTCTTT
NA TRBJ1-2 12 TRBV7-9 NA CASREGGYGYTF TGTGCCAGCAGGGAGGGGGGTTATGGCTACACCTTC
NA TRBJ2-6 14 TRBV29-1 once CSVGTDAGANVLTF TGCAGCGTTGGGACAGACGCCGGGGCCAACGTCCTGACTTTC
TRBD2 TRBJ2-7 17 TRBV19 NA CASSTAGTSGRAYEQYF TGTGCCAGTAGTACCGCTGGGACTAGCGGGAGGGCCTACGAGCAGTACTTC
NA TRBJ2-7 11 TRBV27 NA CASSSSYEQYF TGTGCCAGCAGTTCTTCCTACGAGCAGTACTTC
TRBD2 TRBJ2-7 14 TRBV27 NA CASSPTSGVYEQYF TGTGCCAGCAGCCCGACTAGCGGGGTTTACGAGCAGTACTTC
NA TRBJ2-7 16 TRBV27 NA CASSLEGISIGREQYF TGTGCCAGCAGTTTAGAGGGGATAAGTATAGGGCGCGAGCAGTACTTC
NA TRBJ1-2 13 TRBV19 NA CASSPGTFDGYTF TGTGCCAGTAGTCCTGGGACTTTTGATGGCTACACCTTC
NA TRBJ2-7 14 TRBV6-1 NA CASSEAGPAYEQYF TGTGCCAGCAGTGAAGCGGGCCCTGCCTACGAGCAGTACTTC
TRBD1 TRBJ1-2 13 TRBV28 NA CASVEGARYGYTF TGTGCCAGCGTAGAGGGGGCTCGGTATGGCTACACCTTC
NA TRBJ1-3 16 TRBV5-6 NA CASSSFTPGGGNTIYF TGTGCCAGCAGCTCCTTCACGCCGGGGGGTGGAAACACCATATATTTT
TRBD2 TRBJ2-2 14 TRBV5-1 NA CASSLAGEVPELFF TGCGCCAGCAGCCTAGCGGGAGAGGTACCGGAGCTGTTTTTT
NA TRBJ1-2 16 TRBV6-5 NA CASSYSNTGIGRGYTF TGTGCCAGCAGTTACTCGAATACAGGGATAGGAAGGGGCTACACCTTC
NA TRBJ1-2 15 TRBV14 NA CASSQDFSSNYGYTF TGTGCCAGCAGCCAAGATTTCAGTTCTAACTATGGCTACACCTTC
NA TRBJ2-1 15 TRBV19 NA CASSLAPSSYNEQFF TGTGCCAGTTCCCTAGCGCCTAGCTCCTACAATGAGCAGTTCTTC
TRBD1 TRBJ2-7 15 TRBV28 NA CASSTSGTGRYEQYF TGTGCCAGCAGCACCTCCGGGACAGGGAGGTACGAGCAGTACTTC